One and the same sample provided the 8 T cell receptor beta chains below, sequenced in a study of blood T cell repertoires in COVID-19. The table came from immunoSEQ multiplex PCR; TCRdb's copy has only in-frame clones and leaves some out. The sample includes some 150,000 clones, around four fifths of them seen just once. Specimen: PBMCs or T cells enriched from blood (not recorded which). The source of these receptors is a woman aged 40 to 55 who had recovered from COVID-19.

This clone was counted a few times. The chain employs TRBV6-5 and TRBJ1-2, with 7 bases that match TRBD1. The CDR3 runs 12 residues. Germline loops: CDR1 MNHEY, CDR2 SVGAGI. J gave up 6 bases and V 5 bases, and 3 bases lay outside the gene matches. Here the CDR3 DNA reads TGTGCCAGCAGTCCCAGGGGGAATGGCTACACCTTC. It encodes CASSPRGNGYTF.

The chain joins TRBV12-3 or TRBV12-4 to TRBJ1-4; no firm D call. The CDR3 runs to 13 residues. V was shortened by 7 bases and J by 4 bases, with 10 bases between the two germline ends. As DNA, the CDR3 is TGTGCCAGCACCCCCGGGAATAATGAAAAACTGTTTTTT. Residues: CASTPGNNEKLFF.

CDR3 sequence: CASSAGSGAPTDTQYF. The CDR3 DNA reads TGTGCCAGCAGCGCTGGGTCAGGCGCCCCCACAGATACGCAGTATTTT. The J gene is TRBJ2-3, the V gene TRBV9; no clear D gene. Trimming stripped 3 bases from V and 2 bases from J, with 16 bases between. Germline V CDR1 and CDR2: SGDLS, YYNGEE. The CDR3 has 16 residues.

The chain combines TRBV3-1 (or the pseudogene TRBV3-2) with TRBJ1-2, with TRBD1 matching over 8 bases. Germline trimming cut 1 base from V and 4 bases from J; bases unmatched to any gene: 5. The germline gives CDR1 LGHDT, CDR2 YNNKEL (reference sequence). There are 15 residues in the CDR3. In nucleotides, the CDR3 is TGTGCCAGCAGCCAAGGGACAGGGAGTCCCTATGGCTACACCTTC. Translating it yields CASSQGTGSPYGYTF.

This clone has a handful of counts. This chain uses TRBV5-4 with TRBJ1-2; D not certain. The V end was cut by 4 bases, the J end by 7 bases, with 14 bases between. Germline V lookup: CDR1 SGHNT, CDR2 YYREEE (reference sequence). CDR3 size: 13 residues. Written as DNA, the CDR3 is TGTGCCAGCAGCCGGGAAACAGTCAGTGGCTACACCTTC. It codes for CASSRETVSGYTF.

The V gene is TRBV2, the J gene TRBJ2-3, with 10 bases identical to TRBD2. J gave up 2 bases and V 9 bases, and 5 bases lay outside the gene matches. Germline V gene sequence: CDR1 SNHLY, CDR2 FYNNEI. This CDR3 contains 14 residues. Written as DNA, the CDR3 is TGTGCCAGTCTAGCGGGAGCCTACACAGATACGCAGTATTTT. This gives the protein CASLAGAYTDTQYF.

This CDR3 reads CASSQSPGAQGYTF. The DNA for the CDR3 is TGTGCCAGCAGCCAATCGCCAGGGGCACAGGGCTACACCTTC. The genes are TRBV16 and TRBJ1-2; TRBD1 might be the D (6 bases). The CDR3 extends over 14 amino acids. Looked up from germline, CDR1 is KGHSY and CDR2 is FQNENV. V was shortened by 0 bases and J by 8 bases, with 13 bases between the two germline ends.

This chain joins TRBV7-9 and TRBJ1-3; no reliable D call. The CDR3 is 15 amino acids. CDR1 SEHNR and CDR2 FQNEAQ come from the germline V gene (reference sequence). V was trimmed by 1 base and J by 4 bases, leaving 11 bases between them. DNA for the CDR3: TGTGCCAGCAGCTTAGGAGCGGGTTCAGGAAACACCATATATTTT. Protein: CASSLGAGSGNTIYF.